Listed below are T cell receptor beta chains from one sample, sequenced in a study of CD8 T cells in ankylosing spondylitis. From the 5' RACE reads, TCRdb called clonotypes with MiXCR, one entry per CDR3 protein. Here the sample spans 200,000 to 300,000 distinct CDR3 sequences, 30% to 40% being singletons. The sample was blood, either unsorted or a sorted T cell fraction (not recorded which). The receptor set was obtained from a male donor with ankylosing spondylitis or in good health (not recorded which). The CDR3 runs from the conserved cysteine through the conserved F or W. D genes are given only for firm matches. Clone size, where shown, is once, few, many, or a class for clones that have expanded.

v_call	d_call	j_call	clone_size	cdr3_aa	cdr3_nt
TRBV10-3	NA	TRBJ1-5	NA	CAIRPGDGNQPQHF	TGTGCCATCAGACCAGGGGATGGCAATCAGCCCCAGCATTTT
TRBV28	NA	TRBJ2-5	NA	CASSVGHRETQYF	TGTGCCAGCAGTGTGGGACACCGAGAGACCCAGTACTTC
TRBV28	TRBD1	TRBJ2-5	NA	CASSSGQGTRTQYF	TGTGCCAGCAGCTCCGGACAGGGGACTCGGACCCAGTACTTC
TRBV20-1	NA	TRBJ2-7	once	CSARYREYEQYF	TGCAGTGCTAGATACAGGGAATACGAGCAGTACTTC
TRBV20-1	TRBD1	TRBJ2-2	NA	CSATDRVLNTGELFF	TGCAGTGCTACTGACAGGGTGTTAAACACCGGGGAGCTGTTTTTT
TRBV18	NA	TRBJ1-5	NA	CASSPGMGLANQPQHF	TGTGCCAGCTCACCAGGGATGGGGCTAGCCAATCAGCCCCAGCATTTT
TRBV5-1	NA	TRBJ2-3	NA	CASSLATAGTDTQYF	TGCGCCAGCAGCTTGGCCACGGCTGGAACAGATACGCAGTATTTT
TRBV20-1	TRBD2	TRBJ2-5	NA	CSAGGGDQETQYF	TGCAGTGCTGGCGGGGGGGACCAAGAGACCCAGTACTTC
TRBV7-9	NA	TRBJ1-5	NA	CASSLGPGFNQPQHF	TGTGCCAGCAGCTTAGGACCAGGGTTTAATCAGCCCCAGCATTTT
TRBV5-1	NA	TRBJ1-1	NA	CASTDGGSGTEAFF	TGCGCCAGCACGGACGGTGGCAGTGGCACTGAAGCTTTCTTT
TRBV3-1	TRBD2	TRBJ2-1	NA	CASSPEGLAGGFEQFF	TGTGCCAGCAGCCCGGAGGGACTAGCGGGGGGATTTGAGCAGTTCTTC
TRBV6-2/TRBV6-3	NA	TRBJ2-3	NA	CASSRTGPPDTQYF	TGTGCCAGCAGCCGAACAGGGCCCCCGGATACGCAGTATTTT
TRBV15	NA	TRBJ1-1	NA	CATSRYLSGTSTEAFF	TGTGCCACCAGCAGATACCTCTCCGGGACGTCAACTGAAGCTTTCTTT
TRBV7-9	NA	TRBJ2-5	NA	CASSSDPGETQYF	TGTGCCAGCAGCTCGGACCCGGGAGAGACCCAGTACTTC
TRBV29-1	TRBD1	TRBJ2-3	NA	CSVATGVPDTQYF	TGCAGCGTTGCTACAGGGGTCCCAGATACGCAGTATTTT
TRBV27	TRBD1	TRBJ2-1	NA	CASSFQGQDVYNEQFF	TGTGCCAGCAGTTTCCAAGGACAGGACGTGTACAATGAGCAGTTCTTC
TRBV5-1	NA	TRBJ2-7	few	CASSVSGSRMNEQYF	TGCGCCAGCAGCGTCTCCGGGTCCAGAATGAACGAGCAGTACTTC
TRBV20-1	TRBD1	TRBJ1-4	few	CSARDLGTANEKLFF	TGCAGTGCTAGAGATCTAGGGACAGCTAATGAAAAACTGTTTTTT
TRBV29-1	NA	TRBJ1-4	NA	CSVDRVEQTANEKLFF	TGCAGCGTTGACCGGGTAGAACAGACAGCTAATGAAAAACTGTTTTTT
TRBV15	NA	TRBJ2-7	NA	CATSRDPSYEQYF	TGTGCCACCAGCAGAGATCCCTCTTACGAGCAGTACTTC
TRBV29-1	TRBD1	TRBJ2-7	few	CSAEDRAYEQYF	TGCAGCGCAGAGGACAGGGCCTACGAGCAGTACTTC
TRBV10-3	TRBD1	TRBJ1-6	few	CATRVPGQGRSPLHF	TGTGCCACCCGAGTTCCGGGACAGGGGAGGTCACCCCTCCACTTT